This TCR beta chain was profiled in a study of response to subunit inactivated influenza vaccine. The germline V and J ends were trimmed by 7 bases and 4 bases, with 10 bases remaining between them. Germline-derived CDR1 and CDR2 are SQVTM and ANQGSEA. The CDR3 runs 11 residues. Only a few counts were recorded for this clonotype. TCRdb re-analysed the RT-PCR reads in MiXCR, keeping a single row per CDR3 protein. The sample contains 650,000 to 800,000 distinct CDR3 sequences, around 20% of which appear only once. The clonotype was recovered from a middle-aged man who received an inactivated influenza vaccine. The chain links TRBV29-1 to TRBJ1-2; D unresolved. The specimen was PBMCs from blood, collected around 5 days after vaccination. The CDR3 here is CSGAGIYGYTF. The CDR3 region has the DNA TGCAGCGGCGCCGGGATCTATGGCTACACCTTC.